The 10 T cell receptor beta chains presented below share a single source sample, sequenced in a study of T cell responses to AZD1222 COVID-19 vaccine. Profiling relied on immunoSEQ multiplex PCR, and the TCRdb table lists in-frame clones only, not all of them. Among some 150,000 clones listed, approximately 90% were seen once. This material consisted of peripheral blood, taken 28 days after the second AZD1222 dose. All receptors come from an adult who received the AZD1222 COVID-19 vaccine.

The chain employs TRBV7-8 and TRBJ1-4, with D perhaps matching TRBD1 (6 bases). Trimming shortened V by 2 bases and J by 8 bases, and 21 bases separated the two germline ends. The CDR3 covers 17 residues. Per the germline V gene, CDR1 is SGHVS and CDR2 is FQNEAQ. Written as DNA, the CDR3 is TGTGCCAGCAGCTTAAGGCTGACAGGCCCCCTCGGAGAAAAACTGTTTTTT. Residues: CASSLRLTGPLGEKLFF.

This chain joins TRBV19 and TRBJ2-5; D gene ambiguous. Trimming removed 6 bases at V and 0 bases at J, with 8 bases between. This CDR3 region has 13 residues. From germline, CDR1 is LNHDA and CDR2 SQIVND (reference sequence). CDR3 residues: CASSILHQETQYF. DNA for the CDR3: TGTGCCAGTAGCATACTACACCAAGAGACCCAGTACTTC.

DNA of the CDR3: TGTGCCAGCAGCTTAGGGGTGCAGGGTTCTAATTCACCCCTCCACTTT. Translated: CASSLGVQGSNSPLHF. V gene TRBV7-2 combines with J gene TRBJ1-6; D perhaps matches TRBD1 (5 bases). Trimming took off 1 base at V and 6 bases at J, with 13 bases between the two ends. The germline V gene has CDR1 SGHTA and CDR2 FQGNSA. CDR3 length: 16 residues.

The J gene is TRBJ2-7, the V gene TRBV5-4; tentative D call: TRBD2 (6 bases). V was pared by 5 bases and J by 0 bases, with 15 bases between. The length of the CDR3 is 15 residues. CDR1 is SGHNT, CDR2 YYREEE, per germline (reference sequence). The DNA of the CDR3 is TGTGCCAGCAGATTCGGCGGGACTGTCTCCTACGAGCAGTACTTC. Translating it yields CASRFGGTVSYEQYF.

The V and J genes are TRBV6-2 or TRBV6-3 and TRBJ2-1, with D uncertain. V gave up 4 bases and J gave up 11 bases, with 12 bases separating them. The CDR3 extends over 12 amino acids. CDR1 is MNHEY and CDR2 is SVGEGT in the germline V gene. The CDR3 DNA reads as TGTGCCAGCAGTTCCACCGACCCACAGCAGTTCTTC. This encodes CASSSTDPQQFF.

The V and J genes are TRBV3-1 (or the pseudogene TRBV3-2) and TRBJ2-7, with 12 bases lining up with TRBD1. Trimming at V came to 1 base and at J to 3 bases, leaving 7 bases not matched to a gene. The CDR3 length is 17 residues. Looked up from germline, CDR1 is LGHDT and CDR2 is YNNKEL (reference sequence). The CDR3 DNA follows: TGTGCCAGCAGCCAAGCCGGGACAGGGGGCGAACACTACGAGCAGTACTTC. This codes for CASSQAGTGGEHYEQYF.

The CDR3 region is CASSLWYSHTYEQYF. The CDR3, as DNA: TGTGCCAGCAGCTTATGGTACAGTCATACCTACGAGCAGTACTTC. The V gene is TRBV11-2, the J gene TRBJ2-7, with D unclear. V was shortened by 2 bases and J by 2 bases, with 13 bases between the two germline ends. Looked up from germline, CDR1 is SGHAT and CDR2 is FQNNGV. The CDR3 loop spans 15 amino acids.

CDR3 protein: CASRGQGSGIQYF. CDR3 DNA sequence: TGTGCCAGCAGAGGACAGGGCTCGGGCATTCAGTACTTC. The chain uses TRBV6-5 and TRBJ2-4; 8 bases align to TRBD1. V was pared by 6 bases and J by 9 bases, with 7 bases of the junction left unmatched. CDR3 size: 13 residues. Germline CDR1 and CDR2: MNHEY and SVGAGI.

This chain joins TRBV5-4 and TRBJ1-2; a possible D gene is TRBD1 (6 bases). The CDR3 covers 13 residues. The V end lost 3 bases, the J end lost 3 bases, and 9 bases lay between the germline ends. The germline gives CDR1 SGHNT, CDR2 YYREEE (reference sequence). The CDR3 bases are TGTGCCAGCAGCTCGGACAGCTACTATGGCTACACCTTC. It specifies CASSSDSYYGYTF.

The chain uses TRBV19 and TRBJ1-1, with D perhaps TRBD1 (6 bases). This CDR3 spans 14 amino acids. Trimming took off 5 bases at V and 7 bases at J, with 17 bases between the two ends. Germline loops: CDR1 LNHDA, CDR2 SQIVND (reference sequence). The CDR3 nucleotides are TGTGCCAGTAGTCTAAGCCAGGGGTTCGGTGAAGCTTTCTTT. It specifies CASSLSQGFGEAFF.